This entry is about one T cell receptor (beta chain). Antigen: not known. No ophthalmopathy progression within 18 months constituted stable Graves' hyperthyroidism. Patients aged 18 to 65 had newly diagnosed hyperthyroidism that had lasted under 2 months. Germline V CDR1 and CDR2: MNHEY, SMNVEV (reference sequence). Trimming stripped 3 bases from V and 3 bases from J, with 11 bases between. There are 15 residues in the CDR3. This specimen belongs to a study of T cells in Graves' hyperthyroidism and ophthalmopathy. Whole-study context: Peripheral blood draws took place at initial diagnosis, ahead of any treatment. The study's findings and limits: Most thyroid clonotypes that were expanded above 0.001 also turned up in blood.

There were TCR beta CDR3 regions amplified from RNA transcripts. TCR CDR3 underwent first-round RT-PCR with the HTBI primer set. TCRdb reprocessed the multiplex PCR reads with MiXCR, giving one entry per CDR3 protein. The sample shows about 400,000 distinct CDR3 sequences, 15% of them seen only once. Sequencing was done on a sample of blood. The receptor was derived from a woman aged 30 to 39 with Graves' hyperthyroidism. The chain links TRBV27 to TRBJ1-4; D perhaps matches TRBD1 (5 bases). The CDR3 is CASSFWGGSNEKLFF. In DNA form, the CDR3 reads TGTGCCAGCAGTTTCTGGGGGGGATCTAATGAAAAACTGTTTTTT.